Listed here are 14 T cell receptor beta chains from one sample, sequenced in a study of technical replicates of blood from a few donors (dated by TCRdb to 2015 to 2018). The protocol used for the library was the immunoSEQ multiplex PCR assay. TCRdb took this table from immuneACCESS and kept in-frame rearrangements with V and J called. Such tables lack part of the clones; where checked against another copy, unresolved V genes explain under half of the gap, and the rest is unexplained. This sample lists about 81,000 clones; 96% were detected once. The ten largest clones add up to under 0.2% of the sample. Input material: T cells isolated from PBMCs. The receptors were sampled from a human donor in good health.

The V gene is TRBV29-1, the J gene TRBJ2-7; D is unclear. Germline lookup yields CDR1 SQVTM and CDR2 ANQGSEA. The CDR3 has 12 residues. Trimming took 4 bases from V and 3 from J, leaving 10 bases between them. The CDR3 here is CSVGTEDYEQYF. For the CDR3, the DNA is TGCAGCGTTGGAACCGAGGACTACGAGCAGTACTTC.

V and J are TRBV7-9 and TRBJ1-1; D perhaps matches TRBD1 (5 bases). V lost 10 bases and J 1 base, leaving 19 bases between the germline ends. The CDR3 runs 15 residues. CDR1 and CDR2 from the germline V gene are SEHNR and FQNEAQ (reference sequence). In DNA form, the CDR3 reads TGTGCCACCGAACCACGACAGACTCCGAACACTGAAGCTTTCTTT. Encoded protein: CATEPRQTPNTEAFF. The complete variable domain, with remaining parts taken from reference TRBV7-9 and TRBJ1-1, reads DTGVSQNPRHKITKRGQNVTFRCDPISEHNRLYWYRQTLGQGPEFLTYFQNEAQLEKSRLLSDRFSAERPKGSFSTLEIQRTEQGDSAMYLCATEPRQTPNTEAFFGQGTRLTVV.

The chain combines TRBV25-1 with TRBJ2-6; D is uncertain. This CDR3 has 14 amino acids. V lost 3 bases and J 0 bases, leaving 3 bases between the germline ends. Germline values: CDR1 MGHDK, CDR2 SYGVNS. DNA of the CDR3: TGTGCCAGCAGTGATCGCTCTGGGGCCAACGTCCTGACTTTC. Its translation: CASSDRSGANVLTF.

The chain uses TRBV5-6 and TRBJ2-3; D may be TRBD1 (5 bases). Germline CDR1 SGHDT, CDR2 YYEEEE. This CDR3 contains 15 residues. Deletions cut 5 bases from V and 3 bases from J, with 16 bases between. CDR3 nucleotide sequence: TGTGCCAGCAGTATTTTAGGGGAAGGAACAGATACGCAGTATTTT. Translated: CASSILGEGTDTQYF.

This sequence joins TRBV6-1 and TRBJ2-1; tentatively, D is TRBD2 (6 bases). CDR1 is MNHNS, CDR2 SASEGT, per germline. The CDR3 is 14 residues long. Between the trimmed V and J ends, which lost 6 bases and 5 bases, there was a span of 14 bases. The CDR3 bases are TGTGCCAGCAGAGGGGTCCGGGAGCACAATGAGCAGTTCTTC. Protein: CASRGVREHNEQFF.

J is TRBJ2-1 and V is TRBV14, with a possible D match to TRBD2 (6 bases). The CDR3 sequence is 18 residues long. V dropped 0 bases and J dropped 12 bases, with 27 bases sitting between them. The germline CDR1 and CDR2 sequences are SGHDN and FVKESK. CDR3 amino acids: CASSQESGRGKSHSVQFF. CDR3 sequence (DNA): TGTGCCAGCAGCCAAGAATCTGGCCGGGGGAAAAGCCACTCGGTGCAGTTCTTC. Based on the CDR3 plus reference TRBV14 and TRBJ2-1, the full variable domain is EAGVTQFPSHSVIEKGQTVTLRCDPISGHDNLYWYRRVMGKEIKFLLHFVKESKQDESGMPNNRFLAERTGGTYSTLKVQPAELEDSGVYFCASSQESGRGKSHSVQFFGPGTRLTVL.

V and J are TRBV30 and TRBJ1-5; no definite D call. The CDR3 is 13 residues long. The ends were cut back, 1 base at V and 6 bases at J, with 10 bases in the middle. Germline V gene lookup returns CDR1 GTSNPN and CDR2 SVGIG (reference sequence). CDR3 nucleotides: TGTGCCTGGAGTGATCAGTCTCCTCAGCCCCAGCATTTT. Encoded protein: CAWSDQSPQPQHF. Combining the CDR3 with reference TRBV30 and TRBJ1-5 gives the whole variable domain SQTIHQWPATLVQPVGSPLSLECTVEGTSNPNLYWYRQAAGRGLQLLFYSVGIGQISSEVPQNLSASRPQDRQFILSSKKLLLSDSGFYLCAWSDQSPQPQHFGDGTRLSIL.

The chain has TRBV7-9 and TRBJ2-5, with 11 bases fitting TRBD2. V was clipped by 1 base and J by 3 bases; unmatched bases: 4. This CDR3 comprises 16 residues. Germline lookup yields CDR1 SEHNR and CDR2 FQNEAQ (reference sequence). CDR3 sequence reads: CASSLGLAGTKETQYF. The CDR3 DNA is TGTGCCAGCAGCTTAGGACTAGCGGGGACGAAAGAGACCCAGTACTTC.

The chain joins TRBV28 to TRBJ2-5; 10 nucleotides align to TRBD2. The CDR3 spans 15 residues. Germline values: CDR1 MDHEN, CDR2 SYDVKM. After removal of 1 base from V and 4 bases from J, the junction contained 3 bases not matched to a gene. The CDR3 bases are TGTGCCAGCAGTTTATTTAGCGGGAGGAGAGAGACCCAGTACTTC. Translating it yields CASSLFSGRRETQYF.

The chain carries TRBV7-9 and TRBJ2-5; a weak D match, TRBD2 (6 bases). Germline V CDR1 and CDR2: SEHNR, FQNEAQ (reference sequence). The CDR3 spans 12 residues. Trimming left V 6 bases short and J 5 bases short, with 10 bases between. CDR3 amino acids: CASSWGGETQYF. In DNA, the CDR3 is TGTGCCAGCAGTTGGGGAGGCGAGACCCAGTACTTC.

The chain combines TRBV30 with TRBJ1-3; the D gene is possibly TRBD1 (5 bases). CDR3 length: 14 residues. The V gene's germline CDR1 is GTSNPN and CDR2 SVGIG (reference sequence). The V end was cut by 5 bases, the J end by 0 bases, with 11 bases between. The chain's CDR3 is CAWSLQGSGNTIYF. The CDR3 region has the DNA TGTGCCTGGTCCCTCCAGGGCTCTGGAAACACCATATATTTT.

This chain links TRBV14 with TRBJ2-5; 8 bases agree with TRBD2. Germline CDR1 and CDR2: SGHDN and FVKESK. The V gene end was trimmed by 4 bases and the J gene end by 7 bases; junction bases not matched to a gene: 14. CDR3 length equals 16 residues. The CDR3 DNA is TGTGCCAGCAGCCCCGATGTCGTAGCGGGACGCGGGACCCAGTACTTC. Residues: CASSPDVVAGRGTQYF.

V usage is TRBV6-5 and J usage is TRBJ1-1; no clear D gene. Looked up from germline, CDR1 is MNHEY and CDR2 is SVGAGI. The CDR3 covers 11 residues. V was cut by 5 bases and J by 8 bases, with 9 bases left in between. CDR3 coding DNA: TGTGCCAGCAGTGCAATGCTAGAAGCTTTCTTT. This encodes CASSAMLEAFF.

This clone was seen more than once but under ten times. The J gene is TRBJ1-5, the V gene TRBV6-1; perhaps TRBD1 as D (5 bases). The CDR3 has 13 residues. Trimming stripped 6 bases from V and 0 bases from J, with 6 bases between. In germline, CDR1 is MNHNS, CDR2 SASEGT. The chain's CDR3 is CASSDSSNQPQHF. The CDR3 bases are TGTGCCAGCAGCGACAGTAGCAATCAGCCCCAGCATTTT.